What follows are 16 T cell receptor beta chains derived from one specimen sequenced in a study of a mutant IDH1 vaccine in newly diagnosed glioma. Clones were sequenced by immunoSEQ multiplex PCR, and TCRdb holds only the in-frame ones, with some missing. The table lists fewer than 70,000 clones, approximately 90% of them singletons. As for time point: week 11, during vaccination. Vaccination used 300 ug of mutant IDH1 20-mer peptide per dose, with topical imiquimod. The antigens of these receptors remain unknown. Sample: PBMCs, taken from a glioma patient whose treatment included an IDH1 peptide vaccine. The receptors come from a man in his forties with glioma.

V gene TRBV9 combines with J gene TRBJ2-5; unclear D gene. Looked up from germline, CDR1 is SGDLS and CDR2 is YYNGEE. V lost 0 bases, J lost 5 bases, and 11 bases lay in between. The CDR3 length is 14 residues. The CDR3 coding sequence is TGTGCCAGCAGCGTAGGTGTCTCGAGGGAGACCCAGTACTTC. Its protein product is CASSVGVSRETQYF.

The chain uses TRBV15 and TRBJ1-4; no reliable D call. This CDR3 comprises 17 residues. Germline loops: CDR1 LNHNV, CDR2 YYDKDF (reference sequence). Trimming took 4 bases from V and 5 from J, leaving 20 bases between them. The chain's CDR3 is CATSIYISRVTNEKLFF. Written as DNA, the CDR3 is TGTGCCACCAGCATCTATATTTCAAGAGTTACGAATGAAAAACTGTTTTTT.

The CDR3: CASSMKSGDTGELFF. The CDR3 DNA reads TGTGCCAGTAGTATGAAAAGCGGGGACACCGGGGAGCTGTTTTTT. V usage is TRBV19 and J usage is TRBJ2-2; 7 nucleotides line up with TRBD2. This CDR3 comprises 15 residues. J lost 3 bases, V lost 3 bases, and 4 bases had no gene match. Germline CDR1 LNHDA, CDR2 SQIVND (reference sequence). Variable domain in full (rest from reference TRBV19 and TRBJ2-2): DGGITQSPKYLFRKEGQNVTLSCEQNLNHDAMYWYRQDPGQGLRLIYYSQIVNDFQKGDIAEGYSVSREKKESFPLTVTSAQKNPTAFYLCASSMKSGDTGELFFGEGSRLTVL.

The J gene is TRBJ1-1, the V gene TRBV18, with no clear D. CDR1 KGHSH and CDR2 LQKENI come from the germline V gene. This CDR3 region has 15 residues. Deletions cut 1 base from V and 0 bases from J, with 9 bases between. CDR3 in amino acids: CASSPQVNVNTEAFF. The CDR3 DNA follows: TGTGCCAGCTCACCACAGGTTAATGTGAACACTGAAGCTTTCTTT. Looking up the rest from reference TRBV18 and TRBJ1-1 gives the full variable domain: NAGVMQNPRHLVRRRGQEARLRCSPMKGHSHVYWYRQLPEEGLKFMVYLQKENIIDESGMPKERFSAEFPKEGPSILRIQQVVRGDSAAYFCASSPQVNVNTEAFFGQGTRLTVV.

This clone was seen a single time. This chain joins TRBV7-9 and TRBJ1-2; TRBD1 aligns across 7 bases. The germline CDR1 and CDR2 sequences are SEHNR and FQNEAQ (reference sequence). V was clipped by 5 bases and J by 4 bases; unmatched bases: 4. The CDR3 is 13 amino acids. The chain's CDR3 is CASSHTGVYGYTF. The CDR3 bases are TGTGCCAGCAGCCATACAGGGGTCTATGGCTACACCTTC.

The sample holds a few counts of this clone. The V gene is TRBV5-4, the J gene TRBJ2-1; D possibly matches TRBD1 or TRBD2 (5 bases each). V lost 0 bases and J lost 11, with 15 bases in between. The CDR3 has 14 amino acids. In germline, CDR1 is SGHNT, CDR2 YYREEE (reference sequence). The CDR3 coding sequence is TGTGCCAGCAGCTTGGAAGGACAAAGGGGACAGCAGTTCTTC. Translation gives CASSLEGQRGQQFF.

V gene TRBV4-2 combines with J gene TRBJ2-3; D call uncertain. CDR1 and CDR2 from the germline V gene are LGHNA and YNFKEQ. The CDR3 has 15 residues. Trimming pared 3 bases from V and 6 bases from J, leaving 16 bases between. CDR3 DNA: TGTGCCAGCAGCCATTTTGAGGCGGCCGACGATACGCAGTATTTT. Its translation is CASSHFEAADDTQYF.

The chain uses TRBV6-4 and TRBJ2-3, with D perhaps being TRBD1 or TRBD2 (6 bases each). The CDR3 has 16 amino acids. CDR1 is MRHNA, CDR2 SNTAGT, per germline. Trimming shortened V by 2 bases and J by 1 base, and 13 bases separated the two germline ends. CDR3 nucleotides: TGTGCCAGCAGTGACGGTACGGGGGCCGGCACAGATACGCAGTATTTT. Translation: CASSDGTGAGTDTQYF.

The rearrangement uses TRBV28 and TRBJ1-1, with D perhaps TRBD1 (5 bases). Germline CDR1 MDHEN, CDR2 SYDVKM. The CDR3 length is 16 residues. Trimming stripped 5 bases from V and 5 bases from J, with 21 bases between. In nucleotides, the CDR3 is TGTGCCAGCAGTGCTCCGGGGGGAACCGGGGGGACTGAAGCTTTCTTT. Its translation: CASSAPGGTGGTEAFF. Filled out from reference TRBV28 and TRBJ1-1, the complete variable domain reads DVKVTQSSRYLVKRTGEKVFLECVQDMDHENMFWYRQDPGLGLRLIYFSYDVKMKEKGDIPEGYSVSREKKERFSLILESASTNQTSMYLCASSAPGGTGGTEAFFGQGTRLTVV.

The gene calls are TRBV6-4 and TRBJ1-2; D is ambiguous. CDR1 and CDR2 from the germline V gene are MRHNA and SNTAGT. The CDR3 is made up of 13 amino acids. V lost 0 bases and J 6 bases, leaving 8 bases between the germline ends. CDR3 bases: TGTGCCAGCAGTGACTCGGACGGTGATGGCTACACCTTC. Its translation is CASSDSDGDGYTF.

The chain recombines TRBV11-3 with TRBJ1-2; 8 positions agree with TRBD1. V lost 1 base to trimming and J lost 7 bases; unmatched junction nucleotides: 11. Per the germline V gene, CDR1 is SGHNT and CDR2 is YENEEA. The CDR3 has 16 amino acids. The CDR3 sequence is CASSLGPIGTGSGYTF. CDR3 nucleotides: TGTGCCAGCAGCTTAGGCCCCATAGGGACAGGCTCTGGCTACACCTTC.

Concerning this clone itself: The sample contains more than one DNA sequence encoding this CDR3. This rearrangement joins TRBV27 to TRBJ2-2; D ambiguous. The V and J ends lost 2 bases and 0 bases respectively, with 10 bases between them. Germline CDR1 reads MNHEY; CDR2 reads SMNVEV (reference sequence). The CDR3 sequence is 16 residues long. For the CDR3, the DNA is TGTGCCAGCAGTTTAATCGGGTTCGCGAACACCGGGGAGCTGTTTTTT. Translating gives CASSLIGFANTGELFF.

The chain joins TRBV10-3 to TRBJ2-7; TRBD1 or TRBD2 may be the D gene (5 bases each). Deletions cut 0 bases from V and 0 bases from J, with 6 bases between. CDR1 ENHRY and CDR2 SYGVKD come from the germline V gene. CDR3 length equals 14 residues. DNA of the CDR3: TGTGCCATCAGTGAGTCGGGGGACTCCTACGAGCAGTACTTC. Protein: CAISESGDSYEQYF.

The chain has TRBV10-3 and TRBJ2-7, with 10 bases aligning to TRBD1. Germline loops: CDR1 ENHRY, CDR2 SYGVKD. J lost 2 bases, V lost 8 bases, and 6 bases had no gene match. The CDR3 runs to 14 residues. CDR3 sequence (DNA): TGTGCCATCGGCTGGACAGGGGGACCCTACGAGCAGTACGTC. This translates into CAIGWTGGPYEQYV.

The rearrangement uses TRBV6-6 and TRBJ1-3; perhaps TRBD1 as D (6 bases). Between the trimmed V and J ends, which lost 5 bases and 4 bases, there was a span of 9 bases. This CDR3 comprises 13 residues. CDR1 is MNHNY and CDR2 is SVGAGI in the germline V gene (reference sequence). The CDR3 loop reads CASSRGGGNTIYF. The CDR3 bases are TGTGCCAGCAGTCGAGGGGGAGGAAACACCATATATTTT.

This clone appeared a single time. The chain joins TRBV11-2 to TRBJ2-3; TRBD2 matches 7 bases. In germline, CDR1 is SGHAT, CDR2 FQNNGV. CDR3 length equals 15 residues. V gave up 5 bases and J gave up 2 bases; unmatched junction bases: 7. Here the CDR3 DNA reads TGTGCCAGCAGCGCGACGGGACTACTCACAGATACGCAGTATTTT. Its protein product is CASSATGLLTDTQYF.